These 18 T cell receptor beta chains came from one sample sequenced in a study of blood T cell repertoires in COVID-19. The repertoire was sequenced with immunoSEQ multiplex PCR; TCRdb's copy has only in-frame clones and lacks some. The profile covers 100,000 to 140,000 clones, with around 90% appearing a single time and roughly 1.2% taken by the ten largest. Sequenced input: peripheral blood. The receptors originated from a woman aged 25 to 39 with acute or convalescent COVID-19.

The CDR3 nucleotides read TGTGCCAGCAGCTTAGAGGGACTCACAGGAAACAATGAGCAGTTCTTC. Residues: CASSLEGLTGNNEQFF. The V gene is TRBV7-9, the J gene TRBJ2-1; a possible D gene is TRBD2 (6 bases). V was pared by 1 base and J by 5 bases, with 15 bases between. Germline lookup yields CDR1 SEHNR and CDR2 FQNEAQ (reference sequence). The CDR3 covers 16 residues.

J is TRBJ2-5 and V is TRBV7-8, with a possible D match to TRBD1 (6 bases). Trimming left V 1 base short and J 4 bases short, with 10 bases between. The CDR3 contains 14 residues. Per germline, CDR1 SGHVS and CDR2 FQNEAQ. The CDR3: CASSLDRVRETQYF. CDR3 in DNA: TGTGCCAGCAGCTTAGACAGGGTTCGAGAGACCCAGTACTTC.

This sequence joins TRBV28 and TRBJ1-4; 7 bases are shared with TRBD1. V was clipped by 5 bases and J by 4 bases; unmatched bases: 7. Germline V gives CDR1 MDHEN, CDR2 SYDVKM. The CDR3 covers 15 residues. Here the CDR3 reads CASSATGQLNEKLFF. The CDR3, as DNA: TGTGCCAGCAGTGCTACGGGACAGCTTAATGAAAAACTGTTTTTT.

With regard to this clone: The junction departs from the called germline gene at one end, perhaps through a read error. The V gene is TRBV7-2, the J gene TRBJ1-1, with a weak D call TRBD1 (6 bases). The germline V gene encodes CDR1 SGHTA and CDR2 FQGNSA. This CDR3 region has 12 residues. The CDR3 coding sequence is TGTGCCAGCAGCTTAACGACGCAGGGGCCACGGTTT. Protein sequence: CASSLTTQGPRF.

The J gene is TRBJ1-4, the V gene TRBV28; a possible D gene is TRBD1 (6 bases). Germline assignment: CDR1 MDHEN and CDR2 SYDVKM. The V and J ends lost 6 bases and 1 base respectively, with 12 bases between them. This CDR3 has 15 amino acids. Here the CDR3 DNA reads TGTGCCAGCAGCTCCAGGACAGAAACTAATGAAAAACTGTTTTTT. Translating gives CASSSRTETNEKLFF.

The chain couples TRBV5-1 to TRBJ2-3; 9 bases map to TRBD2. V gave up 4 bases and J gave up 1 base; unmatched junction bases: 7. This CDR3 contains 16 residues. The V gene's germline CDR1 is SGHRS and CDR2 YFSETQ. The CDR3 reads CASSPAAGGGTDTQYF. CDR3 coding DNA: TGCGCCAGCAGCCCGGCGGCGGGGGGGGGCACAGATACGCAGTATTTT.

The rearrangement uses TRBV4-1 and TRBJ1-4, with 10 bases identical to TRBD1. Trimming took 4 bases from V and 2 from J; bases not matched to a gene: 13. The length of the CDR3 is 19 residues. Germline values: CDR1 MGHRA, CDR2 YSYEKL. The CDR3 region is CASSLHLGRQGATNEKLFF. The CDR3, as DNA: TGCGCCAGCAGCCTGCACCTCGGTAGACAGGGGGCGACTAATGAAAAACTGTTTTTT.

This clone was seen more than once but under ten times. The J gene is TRBJ2-7, the V gene TRBV5-6, with D perhaps TRBD1 (5 bases). The CDR3 length is 13 residues. From germline, CDR1 is SGHDT and CDR2 YYEEEE. V was clipped by 4 bases and J by 6 bases, with 14 bases between them. The CDR3 here is CASSQNQGSEQYF. The CDR3 DNA is TGTGCCAGCAGCCAAAATCAGGGCTCCGAGCAGTACTTC.

This sequence joins TRBV12-5 and TRBJ1-2, with TRBD1 matching 9 bases. V lost 5 bases, J lost 6 bases, and 4 bases stayed unmatched. The CDR3 consists of 13 residues. Germline V gene sequence: CDR1 LGHNT, CDR2 FRNRAP. CDR3 in amino acids: CASGQGQGHGYTF. The CDR3 coding sequence is TGTGCTAGTGGTCAGGGACAGGGACATGGCTACACCTTC. The variable domain in full, completed from reference TRBV12-5 and TRBJ1-2, reads DARVTQTPRHKVTEMGQEVTMRCQPILGHNTVFWYRQTMMQGLELLAYFRNRAPLDDSGMPKDRFSAEMPDATLATLKIQPSEPRDSAVYFCASGQGQGHGYTFGSGTRLTVV.

The J gene is TRBJ1-3, the V gene TRBV7-2; D remains unclear. The V end lost 1 base, the J end lost 0 bases, and 7 bases lay between the germline ends. CDR1 and CDR2 from the germline V gene are SGHTA and FQGNSA. The CDR3 length is 15 residues. CDR3 nucleotide sequence: TGTGCCAGCAGCTTAGGGGCTCTCTCTGGAAACACCATATATTTT. Protein sequence: CASSLGALSGNTIYF.

V gene TRBV7-8 combines with J gene TRBJ1-3, with D possibly TRBD1 on 5 matching bases. There are 14 residues in the CDR3. Trimming cost V 1 base and J 5 bases, with 9 bases left between them. Germline loops: CDR1 SGHVS, CDR2 FQNEAQ. The CDR3 sequence: CASSLGGTRNTIYF. In nucleotides, the CDR3 is TGTGCCAGCAGCTTAGGAGGGACTAGAAACACCATATATTTT.

V is TRBV21-1 and J is TRBJ2-5; the table gives TRBD2 as D, unverified against the DNA. TRBV21-1 is a documented pseudogene. The CDR3 has 18 residues. The CDR3 coding sequence is TGTGCCAGCAGCAAAAGAAAAATCGCGGGGGCCCGCCGGGAGACCCAGTACTTC. Its translation is CASSKRKIAGARRETQYF.

This clone was seen once. The gene calls are TRBV20-1 and TRBJ1-5; D gene unclear. The CDR3 totals 17 residues. Germline V gene lookup returns CDR1 DFQATT and CDR2 SNEGSKA (reference sequence). The V gene lost 3 bases and the J gene lost 1 base, with 19 bases spanning the gap. Here the CDR3 reads CSASFLEASPSNQPQHF. Written as DNA, the CDR3 is TGCAGTGCTAGTTTCCTCGAGGCCAGCCCGAGCAATCAGCCCCAGCATTTT.

The chain combines TRBV6-5 with TRBJ2-5; TRBD2 matches at 7 bases. With V trimmed by 7 bases and J by 5 bases, 7 bases remained unmatched. The CDR3 spans 13 residues. Germline loops: CDR1 MNHEY, CDR2 SVGAGI. CDR3 sequence (DNA): TGTGCCAGCACAAGCGGGGAGGAGGAGACCCAGTACTTC. Amino acids: CASTSGEEETQYF.

This clone has a handful of counts. V is TRBV4-3 and J is TRBJ2-7, with 10 bases aligning to TRBD1. CDR1 is LGHNA, CDR2 YSLEER, per germline. This CDR3 is 16 amino acids long. Germline trimming cut 1 base from V and 3 bases from J; bases unmatched to any gene: 6. The CDR3 is CASSQGLGTGVYEQYF. CDR3 nucleotide sequence: TGCGCCAGCAGCCAAGGGCTGGGGACAGGGGTCTACGAGCAGTACTTC.

This chain joins TRBV10-3 and TRBJ1-1; D is unclear. The V end was cut by 8 bases, the J end by 3 bases, with 13 bases between. In germline, CDR1 is ENHRY, CDR2 SYGVKD. This CDR3 has 13 amino acids. The CDR3 spells CAIGPDSDTEAFF. As DNA, the CDR3 is TGTGCCATCGGGCCGGATTCGGACACTGAAGCTTTCTTT.

This chain uses TRBV5-4 with TRBJ1-5; 12 bases agree with TRBD1. The CDR3 loop spans 18 amino acids. The J segment lost 1 base and the V segment lost 1 base, leaving 6 bases of the junction unmatched. From germline, CDR1 is SGHNT and CDR2 YYREEE (reference sequence). The CDR3 loop reads CASSLLGQGAGSNQPQHF. The CDR3 DNA sequence: TGTGCCAGCAGCTTGCTGGGACAGGGGGCCGGGAGCAATCAGCCCCAGCATTTT.

The chain couples TRBV7-9 to TRBJ1-1; TRBD1 aligns across 7 bases. CDR3 length equals 15 residues. Looked up from germline, CDR1 is SEHNR and CDR2 is FQNEAQ (reference sequence). Unmatched junction bases numbered 5, after V lost 0 bases and J lost 4 bases. CDR3 sequence reads: CASSLARDSATEAFF. As DNA, the CDR3 is TGTGCCAGCAGCTTAGCGCGGGACAGCGCCACTGAAGCTTTCTTT.